These 16 T cell receptor beta chains originate from one sample sequenced in a study of blood T cells in healthy people across ages. The authors ran a second PCR of about 7 to 12 cycles using a sample-barcoded 5' primer and a J-beta primer mix. TCRdb re-called the 5' RACE reads through MiXCR, storing one row per CDR3 protein. Of around 1.5 million distinct CDR3 sequences detected, roughly 60% appear once; the ten largest clones hold roughly 7%. Material for sequencing was blood. The receptors stem from a man between 18 and 29 years old in good health.

CDR3 region: CASSFLHGASETYEQYF. The CDR3 nucleotides read TGTGCCAGCAGCTTTCTCCACGGGGCTAGCGAGACCTACGAGCAGTACTTC. V gene TRBV7-6 combines with J gene TRBJ2-4; D possibly corresponds to TRBD2 (6 bases). With the DNA end fitting TRBJ2-7 better, the J assignment may be wrong. This CDR3 region has 17 residues. Germline CDR1 reads SGHVS; CDR2 reads FNYEAQ.

This clonotype was seen once. The junction departs from germline at one end; a sequencing error may be responsible. V usage is TRBV29-1 and J usage is TRBJ2-7; 9 bases are shared with TRBD1. The CDR3 contains 14 residues. Germline V gene lookup returns CDR1 SQVTM and CDR2 ANQGSEA. The CDR3 loop reads CGVEGQGETYEQYF. The CDR3 DNA sequence: TGCGGCGTGGAGGGACAGGGAGAAACCTACGAGCAGTACTTC.

This chain connects TRBV6-6 to TRBJ2-7; a possible D gene is TRBD2 (6 bases). CDR1 and CDR2 (germline): MNHNY, SVGAGI (reference sequence). V was clipped by 6 bases and J by 5 bases, with 14 bases between them. CDR3 length: 13 residues. For the CDR3, the DNA is TGTGCCAGCAGGGAGGGGTCCACTAACGAGCAGTACTTC. Translation: CASREGSTNEQYF.

The V gene is TRBV5-1, the J gene TRBJ2-3, with D possibly matching TRBD1 (7 bases). This CDR3 has 19 residues. The germline V gene has CDR1 SGHRS and CDR2 YFSETQ. Trimming took off 6 bases at V and 6 bases at J, with 32 bases between the two ends. The CDR3 protein is CASTRGRGASNGPGDTQYF. The CDR3 region has the DNA TGCGCCAGCACCAGGGGCAGGGGGGCTTCGAATGGGCCAGGGGATACGCAGTATTTT. Complete variable domain (other parts from reference TRBV5-1 and TRBJ2-3): KAGVTQTPRYLIKTRGQQVTLSCSPISGHRSVSWYQQTPGQGLQFLFEYFSETQRNKGNFPGRFSGRQFSNSRSEMNVSTLELGDSALYLCASTRGRGASNGPGDTQYFGPGTRLTVL.

This clonotype has just a few counts. The V gene is TRBV7-2, the J gene TRBJ2-2, with 11 bases fitting TRBD2. Germline CDR1 is SGHTA and CDR2 is FQGNSA. CDR3 size: 16 residues. Germline trimming cut 5 bases from V and 8 bases from J; bases unmatched to any gene: 10. CDR3 protein: CASSRLSGGASGELFF. As DNA, the CDR3 is TGTGCCAGCAGCCGCCTTAGCGGGGGGGCATCTGGGGAGCTGTTTTTT.

The rearrangement links TRBV6-2 or TRBV6-3 to TRBJ1-5; perhaps TRBD1 as D (5 bases). Germline CDR1 reads MNHEY; CDR2 reads SVGEGT. This CDR3 comprises 14 residues. Trimming removed 7 bases from V and 5 bases from J, with 15 bases in between. CDR3 in amino acids: CASIDTGTDQPQHF. The CDR3 nucleotides read TGTGCCAGCATTGACACAGGTACAGATCAGCCCCAGCATTTT.

This clonotype turned up a few times. The rearrangement uses TRBV12-3 or TRBV12-4 and TRBJ1-2; no clear D. The CDR3 contains 11 residues. Trimming took 10 bases from V and 7 from J, leaving 13 bases between them. The CDR3 nucleotides read TGTGCCACCACGCGCGGTCCTGGCTACACCTTC. This codes for CATTRGPGYTF.

The CDR3 region is CASGEGNYGYTF. CDR3 DNA: TGCGCCAGCGGAGAGGGCAACTATGGCTACACCTTC. V is TRBV5-1 and J is TRBJ1-2; D ambiguous. CDR1 and CDR2 (germline): SGHRS, YFSETQ. This CDR3 is 12 amino acids long. V lost 7 bases and J lost 2, with 9 bases in between.

The J gene is TRBJ2-2, the V gene TRBV6-5; 10 nucleotides line up with TRBD1. Germline V gives CDR1 MNHEY, CDR2 SVGAGI. After removal of 6 bases from V and 4 bases from J, the junction contained 2 bases not matched to a gene. The CDR3 runs to 14 residues. The CDR3 region has the DNA TGTGCCAGCAGGGGGACAGGGGTCACCGGGGAGCTGTTTTTT. Protein product: CASRGTGVTGELFF.

The chain combines TRBV20-1 with TRBJ2-7; TRBD1 might be the D (5 bases). The germline gives CDR1 DFQATT, CDR2 SNEGSKA (reference sequence). V lost 8 bases and J 2 bases, leaving 16 bases between the germline ends. CDR3 size: 13 residues. CDR3 coding DNA: TGCAGTCAAAGGGGCGGATCCCCCTACGAGCAGTACTTC. Its translation is CSQRGGSPYEQYF.

The rearrangement links TRBV7-6 to TRBJ2-3; D ambiguous. CDR3 length: 16 amino acids. The germline V gene has CDR1 SGHVS and CDR2 FNYEAQ. V was clipped by 1 base and J by 2 bases, with 13 bases between them. For the CDR3, the DNA is TGTGCCAGCAGCTTAGGGTCCACCGTGGCCACAGATACGCAGTATTTT. This codes for CASSLGSTVATDTQYF.

The chain carries TRBV3-1 and TRBJ1-4; D not certain. V lost 0 bases and J 7 bases, leaving 9 bases between the germline ends. CDR1 and CDR2 (germline): LGHDT, YNNKEL (reference sequence). The CDR3 extends over 14 amino acids. CDR3 sequence reads: CASSQDLTVEKLFF. CDR3 bases: TGTGCCAGCAGCCAAGATCTTACAGTTGAAAAACTGTTTTTT.

The V gene is TRBV6-5, the J gene TRBJ2-7; maybe TRBD1 (6 bases). CDR1 and CDR2 (germline): MNHEY, SVGAGI. CDR3 size: 15 residues. The V and J ends lost 1 base and 5 bases respectively, with 15 bases between them. DNA for the CDR3: TGTGCCAGCAGTTACTGGGGGCCTAGGTTCGACGAGCAGTACTTC. Translated, it gives CASSYWGPRFDEQYF.

Turning to this clonotype: Mismatch with germline at one junction end may stem from a read error. This chain joins TRBV7-2 and TRBJ2-6; TRBD2 is a possible D gene (7 bases). CDR1 and CDR2 from the germline V gene are SGHTA and FQGNSA. This CDR3 has 19 residues. This chain's CDR3 is CASSLAVGGGNTGANVLTF. CDR3 nucleotides: TGTGCCAGCAGCCTAGCGGTGGGGGGGGGCAATACTGGGGCCAACGTCCTGACTTTC.

The sample holds a few counts of this clonotype. The chain has TRBV12-3 or TRBV12-4 and TRBJ2-5; the D is unclear. Trimming cost V 6 bases and J 5 bases, with 19 bases left between them. The CDR3 sequence is 15 residues long. CDR3 in amino acids: CASSQRMPLGETQYF. The CDR3 DNA reads as TGTGCCAGCAGCCAGAGGATGCCACTTGGGGAGACCCAGTACTTC.

This clonotype came up a few times. This chain joins TRBV29-1 and TRBJ2-2; 10 nucleotides agree with TRBD1. The CDR3 consists of 14 residues. In germline, CDR1 is SQVTM, CDR2 ANQGSEA. The trim removed 4 bases at V and 3 bases at J, leaving 2 bases unmatched. The CDR3 coding sequence is TGCAGCGTTGTGGGACAGGGGTACACCGGGGAGCTGTTTTTT. Encoded protein: CSVVGQGYTGELFF.